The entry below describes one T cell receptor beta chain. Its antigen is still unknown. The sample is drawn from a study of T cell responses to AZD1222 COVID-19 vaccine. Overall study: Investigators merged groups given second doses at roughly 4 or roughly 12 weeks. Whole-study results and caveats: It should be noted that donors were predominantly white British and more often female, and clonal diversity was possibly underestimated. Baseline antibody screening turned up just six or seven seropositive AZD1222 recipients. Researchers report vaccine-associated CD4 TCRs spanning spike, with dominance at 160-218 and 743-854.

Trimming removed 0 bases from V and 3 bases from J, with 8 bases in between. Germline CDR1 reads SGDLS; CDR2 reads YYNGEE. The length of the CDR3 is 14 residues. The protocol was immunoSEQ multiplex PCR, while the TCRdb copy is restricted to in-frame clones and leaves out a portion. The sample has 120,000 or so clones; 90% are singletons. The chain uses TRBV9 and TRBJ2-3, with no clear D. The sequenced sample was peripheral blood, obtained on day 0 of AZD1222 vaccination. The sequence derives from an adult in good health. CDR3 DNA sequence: TGTGCCAGCAGCGTAGCTGAGGCGACAGATACGCAGTATTTT. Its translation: CASSVAEATDTQYF.